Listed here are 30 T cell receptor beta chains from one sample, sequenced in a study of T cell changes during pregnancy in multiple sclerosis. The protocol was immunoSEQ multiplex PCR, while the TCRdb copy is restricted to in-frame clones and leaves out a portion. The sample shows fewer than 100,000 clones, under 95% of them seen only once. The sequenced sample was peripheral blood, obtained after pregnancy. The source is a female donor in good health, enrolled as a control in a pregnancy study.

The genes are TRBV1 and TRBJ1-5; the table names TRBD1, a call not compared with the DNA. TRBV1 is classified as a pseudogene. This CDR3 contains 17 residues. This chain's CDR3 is CTSSQDRAGGEGQPQHF. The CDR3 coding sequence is TGCACCAGCAGCCAAGATAGGGCAGGGGGTGAGGGTCAGCCCCAGCATTTT.

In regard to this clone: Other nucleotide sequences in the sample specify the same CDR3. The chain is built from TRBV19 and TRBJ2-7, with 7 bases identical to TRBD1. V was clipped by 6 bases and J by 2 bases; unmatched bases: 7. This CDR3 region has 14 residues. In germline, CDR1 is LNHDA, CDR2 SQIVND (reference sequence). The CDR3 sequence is CASSPGTGAYEQYF. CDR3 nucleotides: TGTGCCAGTAGCCCCGGAACAGGGGCCTACGAGCAGTACTTC.

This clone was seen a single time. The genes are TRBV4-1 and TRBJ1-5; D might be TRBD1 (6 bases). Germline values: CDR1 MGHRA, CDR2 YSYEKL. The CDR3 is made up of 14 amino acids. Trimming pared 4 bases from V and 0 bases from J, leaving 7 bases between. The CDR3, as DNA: TGCGCCAGCAGCCTAGGGGGTAGCAATCAGCCCCAGCATTTT. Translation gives CASSLGGSNQPQHF.

The DNA of the CDR3 is TGTGCTAGTGGTTCAGGTTCTCGGGGCTACACCTTC. Translation gives CASGSGSRGYTF. This sequence joins TRBV12-5 and TRBJ1-2; D unclear. V shed 4 bases and J shed 8 bases, with 11 bases lying between them. The CDR3 extends over 12 amino acids. The germline CDR1 and CDR2 sequences are LGHNT and FRNRAP.

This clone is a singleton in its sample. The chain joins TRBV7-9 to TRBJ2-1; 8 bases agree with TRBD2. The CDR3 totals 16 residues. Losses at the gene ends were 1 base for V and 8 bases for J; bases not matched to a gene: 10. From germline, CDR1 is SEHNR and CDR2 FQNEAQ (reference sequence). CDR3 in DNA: TGTGCCAGCAGCTTAGGATTTAGCCCGGGAGGGTATGAGCAGTTCTTC. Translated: CASSLGFSPGGYEQFF.

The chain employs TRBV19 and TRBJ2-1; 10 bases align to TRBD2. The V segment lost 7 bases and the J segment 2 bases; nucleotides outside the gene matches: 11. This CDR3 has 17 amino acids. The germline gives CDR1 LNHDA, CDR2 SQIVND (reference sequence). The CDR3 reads CASTRGIAGGPYNEQFF. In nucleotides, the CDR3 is TGTGCCAGTACCCGAGGGATAGCGGGAGGACCCTACAATGAGCAGTTCTTC.

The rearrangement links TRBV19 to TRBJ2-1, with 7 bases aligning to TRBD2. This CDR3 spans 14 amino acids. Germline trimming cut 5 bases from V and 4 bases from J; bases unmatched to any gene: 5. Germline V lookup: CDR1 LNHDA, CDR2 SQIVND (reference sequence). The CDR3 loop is CASSSSGRYNEQFF. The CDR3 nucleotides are TGTGCCAGTAGTTCTAGCGGCCGGTACAATGAGCAGTTCTTC.

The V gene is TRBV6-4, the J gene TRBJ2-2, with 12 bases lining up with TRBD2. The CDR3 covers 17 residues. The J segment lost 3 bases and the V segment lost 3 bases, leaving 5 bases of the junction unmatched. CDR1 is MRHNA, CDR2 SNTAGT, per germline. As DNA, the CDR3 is TGTGCCAGCAGTGAGACTAGCGGGAGTTGGGACACCGGGGAGCTGTTTTTT. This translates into CASSETSGSWDTGELFF.

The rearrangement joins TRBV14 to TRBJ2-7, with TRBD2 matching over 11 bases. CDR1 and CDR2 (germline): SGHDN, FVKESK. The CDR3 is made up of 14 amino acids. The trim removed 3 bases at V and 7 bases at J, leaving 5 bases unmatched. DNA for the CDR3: TGTGCCAGCAGCCACCTAGCGGGAGGACCGGAGCAGTACTTC. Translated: CASSHLAGGPEQYF.

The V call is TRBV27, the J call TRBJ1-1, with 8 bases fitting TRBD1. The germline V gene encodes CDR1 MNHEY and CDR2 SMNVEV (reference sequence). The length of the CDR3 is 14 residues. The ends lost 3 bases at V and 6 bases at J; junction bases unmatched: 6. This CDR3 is CASSLRQGIPEAFF. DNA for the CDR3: TGTGCCAGCAGTTTGCGACAGGGGATACCTGAAGCTTTCTTT.

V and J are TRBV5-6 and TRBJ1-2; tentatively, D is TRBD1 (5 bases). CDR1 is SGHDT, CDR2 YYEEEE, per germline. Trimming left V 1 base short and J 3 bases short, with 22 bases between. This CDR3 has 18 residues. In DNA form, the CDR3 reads TGTGCCAGCAGCTTGTATGGGCAGGGCCGCCAAGTATACTATGGCTACACCTTC. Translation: CASSLYGQGRQVYYGYTF.

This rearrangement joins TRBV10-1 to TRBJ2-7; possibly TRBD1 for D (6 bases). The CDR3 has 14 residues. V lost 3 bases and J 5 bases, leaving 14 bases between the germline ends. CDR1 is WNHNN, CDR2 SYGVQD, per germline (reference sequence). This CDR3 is CASSDGRGGHEQYF. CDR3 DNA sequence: TGCGCCAGCAGTGACGGCAGGGGTGGCCACGAGCAGTACTTC.

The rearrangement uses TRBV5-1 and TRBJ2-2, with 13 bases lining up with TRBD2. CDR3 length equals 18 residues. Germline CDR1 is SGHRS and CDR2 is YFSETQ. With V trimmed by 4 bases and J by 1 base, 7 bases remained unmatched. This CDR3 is CASSPGLAGDENTGELFF. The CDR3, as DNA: TGCGCCAGCAGCCCTGGACTAGCGGGGGATGAGAACACCGGGGAGCTGTTTTTT.

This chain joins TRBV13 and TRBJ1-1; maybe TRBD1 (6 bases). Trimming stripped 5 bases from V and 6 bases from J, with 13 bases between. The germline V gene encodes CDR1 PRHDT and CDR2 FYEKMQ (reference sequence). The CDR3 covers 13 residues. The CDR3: CASSTYRAAEAFF. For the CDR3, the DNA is TGTGCCAGCAGCACGTACAGGGCCGCTGAAGCTTTCTTT.

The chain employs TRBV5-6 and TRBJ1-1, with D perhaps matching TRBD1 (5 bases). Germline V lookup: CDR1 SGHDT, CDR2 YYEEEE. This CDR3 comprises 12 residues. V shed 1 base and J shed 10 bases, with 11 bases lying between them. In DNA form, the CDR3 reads TGTGCCAGCAGCTTGCAAGGGGCAGTAGCTTTCTTT. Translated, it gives CASSLQGAVAFF.

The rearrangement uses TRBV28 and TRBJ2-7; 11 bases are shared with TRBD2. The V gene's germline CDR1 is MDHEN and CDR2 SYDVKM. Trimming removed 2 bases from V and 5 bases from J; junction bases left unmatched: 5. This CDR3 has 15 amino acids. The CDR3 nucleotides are TGTGCCAGCAGTTTAGCCCCGGGACTAGCGGACGAGCAGTACTTC. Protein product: CASSLAPGLADEQYF.

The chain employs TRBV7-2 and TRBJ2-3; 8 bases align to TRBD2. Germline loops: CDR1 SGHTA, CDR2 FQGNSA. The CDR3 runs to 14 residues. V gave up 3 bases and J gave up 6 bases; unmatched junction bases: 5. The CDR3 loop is CASSFSRGVDTQYF. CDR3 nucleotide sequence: TGTGCCAGCAGCTTTTCGCGGGGGGTGGATACGCAGTATTTT. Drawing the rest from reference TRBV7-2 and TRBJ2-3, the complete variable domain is GAGVSQSPSNKVTEKGKDVELRCDPISGHTALYWYRQSLGQGLEFLIYFQGNSAPDKSGLPSDRFSAERTGGSVSTLTIQRTQQEDSAVYLCASSFSRGVDTQYFGPGTRLTVL.

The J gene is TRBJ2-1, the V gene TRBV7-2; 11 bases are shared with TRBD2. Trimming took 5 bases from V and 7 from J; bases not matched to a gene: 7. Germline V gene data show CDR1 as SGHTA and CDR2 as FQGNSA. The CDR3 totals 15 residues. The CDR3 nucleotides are TGTGCCAGCAGCCGCTCCGGGACTAGCGGTAATGAGCAGTTCTTC. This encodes CASSRSGTSGNEQFF.

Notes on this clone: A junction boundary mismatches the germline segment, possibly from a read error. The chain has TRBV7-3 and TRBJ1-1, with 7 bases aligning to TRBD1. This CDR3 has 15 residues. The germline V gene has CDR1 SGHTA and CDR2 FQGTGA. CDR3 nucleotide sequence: TGTGCCAGCAGCCTAACCAATGACAGGGACACTGAAGCTTTCTTT. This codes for CASSLTNDRDTEAFF.

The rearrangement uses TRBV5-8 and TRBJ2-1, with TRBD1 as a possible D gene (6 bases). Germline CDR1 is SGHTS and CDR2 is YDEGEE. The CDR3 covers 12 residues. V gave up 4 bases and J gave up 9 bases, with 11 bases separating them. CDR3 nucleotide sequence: TGTGCCAGCAGCCCAGTCAGGGGTGAGCAGTTCTTC. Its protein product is CASSPVRGEQFF.

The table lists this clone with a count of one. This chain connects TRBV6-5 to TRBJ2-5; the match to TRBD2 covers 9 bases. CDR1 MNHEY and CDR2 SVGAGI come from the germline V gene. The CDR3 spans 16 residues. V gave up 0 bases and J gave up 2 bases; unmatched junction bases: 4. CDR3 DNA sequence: TGTGCCAGCAGTTACTCGATAACTAGCGGGCAAGAGACCCAGTACTTC. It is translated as CASSYSITSGQETQYF.

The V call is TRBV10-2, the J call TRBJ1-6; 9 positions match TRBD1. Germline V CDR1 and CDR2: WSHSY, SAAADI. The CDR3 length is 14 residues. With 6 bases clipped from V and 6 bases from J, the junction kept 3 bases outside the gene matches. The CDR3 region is CASRQGAGNSPLHF. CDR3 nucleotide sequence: TGCGCCAGCAGACAGGGGGCCGGTAATTCACCCCTCCACTTT.

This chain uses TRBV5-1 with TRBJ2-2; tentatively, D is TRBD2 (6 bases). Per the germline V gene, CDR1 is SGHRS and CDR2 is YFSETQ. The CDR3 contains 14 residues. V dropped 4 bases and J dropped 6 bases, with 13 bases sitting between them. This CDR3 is CASSPRGLSGELFF. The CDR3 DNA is TGCGCCAGCAGCCCCCGGGGGTTATCCGGGGAGCTGTTTTTT.

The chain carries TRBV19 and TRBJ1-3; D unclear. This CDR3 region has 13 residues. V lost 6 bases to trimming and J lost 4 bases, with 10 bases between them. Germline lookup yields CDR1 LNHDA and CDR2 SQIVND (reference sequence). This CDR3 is CASRVGGGNTIYF. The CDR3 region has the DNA TGTGCCAGTAGGGTGGGAGGAGGAAACACCATATATTTT.

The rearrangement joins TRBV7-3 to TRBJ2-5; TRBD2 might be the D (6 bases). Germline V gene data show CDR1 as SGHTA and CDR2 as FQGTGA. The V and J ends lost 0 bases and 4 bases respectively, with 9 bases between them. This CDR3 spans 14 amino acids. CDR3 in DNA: TGTGCCAGCAGCTTAACGTCACTAGCAGAGACCCAGTACTTC. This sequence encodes CASSLTSLAETQYF.

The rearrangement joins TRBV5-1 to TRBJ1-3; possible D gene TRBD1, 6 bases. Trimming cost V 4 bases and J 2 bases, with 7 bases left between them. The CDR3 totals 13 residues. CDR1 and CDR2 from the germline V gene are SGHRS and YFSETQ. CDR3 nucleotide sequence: TGCGCCAGCAGCCCAGGGGCTGGAAACACCATATATTTT. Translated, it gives CASSPGAGNTIYF.

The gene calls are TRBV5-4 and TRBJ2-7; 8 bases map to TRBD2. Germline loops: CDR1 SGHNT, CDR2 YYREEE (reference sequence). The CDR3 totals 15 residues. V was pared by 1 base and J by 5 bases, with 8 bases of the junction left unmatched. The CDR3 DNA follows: TGTGCCAGCAGCTTGCGGGGGGGGTCTCCCAACGAGCAGTACTTC. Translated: CASSLRGGSPNEQYF.

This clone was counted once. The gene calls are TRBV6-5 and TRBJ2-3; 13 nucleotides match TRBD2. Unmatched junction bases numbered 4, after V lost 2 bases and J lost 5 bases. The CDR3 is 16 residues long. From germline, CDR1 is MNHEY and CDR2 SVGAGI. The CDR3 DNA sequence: TGTGCCAGCAGTTACACTAGCGGGGGGGCTGTAGATACGCAGTATTTT. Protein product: CASSYTSGGAVDTQYF.

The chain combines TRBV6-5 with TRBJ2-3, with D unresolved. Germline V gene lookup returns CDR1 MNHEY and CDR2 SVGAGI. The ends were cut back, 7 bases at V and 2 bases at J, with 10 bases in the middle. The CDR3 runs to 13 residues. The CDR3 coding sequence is TGTGCCAGCACCCTAAGACTCACAGATACGCAGTATTTT. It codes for CASTLRLTDTQYF.

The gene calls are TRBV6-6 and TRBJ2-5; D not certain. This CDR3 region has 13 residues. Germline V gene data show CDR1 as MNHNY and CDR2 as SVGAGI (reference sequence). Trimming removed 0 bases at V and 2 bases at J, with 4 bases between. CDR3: CASSYSRQETQYF. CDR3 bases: TGTGCCAGCAGTTACTCCCGTCAAGAGACCCAGTACTTC.